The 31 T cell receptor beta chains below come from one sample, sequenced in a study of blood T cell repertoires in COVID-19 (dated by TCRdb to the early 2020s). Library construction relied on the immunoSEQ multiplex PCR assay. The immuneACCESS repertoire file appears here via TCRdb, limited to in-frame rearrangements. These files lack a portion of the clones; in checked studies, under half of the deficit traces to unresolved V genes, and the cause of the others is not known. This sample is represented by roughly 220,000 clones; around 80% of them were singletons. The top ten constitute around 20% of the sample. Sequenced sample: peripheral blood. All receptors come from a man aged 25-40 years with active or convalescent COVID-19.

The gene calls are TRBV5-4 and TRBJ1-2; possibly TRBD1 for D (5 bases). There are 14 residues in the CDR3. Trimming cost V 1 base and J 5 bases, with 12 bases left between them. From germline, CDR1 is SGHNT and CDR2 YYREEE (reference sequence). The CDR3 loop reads CASSLSGNGYGYTF. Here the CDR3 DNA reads TGTGCCAGCAGCTTGTCAGGGAATGGGTATGGCTACACCTTC.

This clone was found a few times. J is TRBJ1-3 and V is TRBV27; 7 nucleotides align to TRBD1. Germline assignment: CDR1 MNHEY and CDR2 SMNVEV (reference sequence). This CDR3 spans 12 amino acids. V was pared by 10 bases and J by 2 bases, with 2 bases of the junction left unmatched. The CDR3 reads CATQGAGNTIYF. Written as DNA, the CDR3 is TGTGCCACCCAGGGGGCTGGAAACACCATATATTTT.

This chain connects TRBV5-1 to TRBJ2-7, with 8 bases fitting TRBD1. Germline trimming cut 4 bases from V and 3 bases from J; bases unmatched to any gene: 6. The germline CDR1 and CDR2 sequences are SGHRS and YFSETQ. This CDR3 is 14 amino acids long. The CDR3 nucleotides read TGCGCCAGCAGCCTAGGACAGGGTATCTACGAGCAGTACTTC. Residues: CASSLGQGIYEQYF.

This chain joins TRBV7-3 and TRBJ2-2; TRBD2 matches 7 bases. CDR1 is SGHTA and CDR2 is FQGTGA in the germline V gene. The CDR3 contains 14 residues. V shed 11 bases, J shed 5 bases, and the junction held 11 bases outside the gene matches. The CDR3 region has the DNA TGTGCCGGGGGGGAATCGGGAGAGACCGGGGAGCTGTTTTTT. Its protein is CAGGESGETGELFF.

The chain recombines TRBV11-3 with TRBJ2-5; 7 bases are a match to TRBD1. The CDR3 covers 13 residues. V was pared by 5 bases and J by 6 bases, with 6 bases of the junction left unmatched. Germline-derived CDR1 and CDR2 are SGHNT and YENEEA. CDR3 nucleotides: TGTGCCAGCAGCGTTAGGGACAGTCAGACCCAGTACTTC. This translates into CASSVRDSQTQYF.

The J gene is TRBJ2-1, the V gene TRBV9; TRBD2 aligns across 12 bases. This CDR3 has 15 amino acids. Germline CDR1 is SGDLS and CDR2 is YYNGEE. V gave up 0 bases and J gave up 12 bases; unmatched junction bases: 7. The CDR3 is CASSVVSSGRATQFF. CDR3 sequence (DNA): TGTGCCAGCAGCGTAGTGTCTAGCGGGAGGGCCACGCAGTTCTTC.

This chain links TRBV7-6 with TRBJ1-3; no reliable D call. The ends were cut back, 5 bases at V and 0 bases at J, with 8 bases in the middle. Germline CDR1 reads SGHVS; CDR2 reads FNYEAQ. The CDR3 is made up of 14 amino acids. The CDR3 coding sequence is TGTGCCAGCAGCCGCCTCGGCTCTGGAAACACCATATATTTT. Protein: CASSRLGSGNTIYF.

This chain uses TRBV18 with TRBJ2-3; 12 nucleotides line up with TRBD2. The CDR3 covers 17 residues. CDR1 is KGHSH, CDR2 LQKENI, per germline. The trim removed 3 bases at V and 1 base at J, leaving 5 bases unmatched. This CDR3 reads CASSPKRLAGGTDTQYF. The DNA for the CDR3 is TGTGCCAGCTCACCTAAACGACTAGCGGGAGGCACAGATACGCAGTATTTT.

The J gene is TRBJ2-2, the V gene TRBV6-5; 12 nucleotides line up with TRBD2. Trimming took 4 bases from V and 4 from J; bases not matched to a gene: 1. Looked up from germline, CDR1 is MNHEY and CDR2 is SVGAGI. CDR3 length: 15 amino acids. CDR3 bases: TGTGCCAGCAGTTCTAGCGGGAGGGCCACCGGGGAGCTGTTTTTT. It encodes CASSSSGRATGELFF.

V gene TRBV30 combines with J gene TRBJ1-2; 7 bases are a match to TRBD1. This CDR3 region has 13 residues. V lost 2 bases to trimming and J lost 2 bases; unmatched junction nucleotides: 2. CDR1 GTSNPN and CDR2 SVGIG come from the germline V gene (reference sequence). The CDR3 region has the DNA TGTGCCTGGAGTCCGACAGGGAACTATGGCTACACCTTC. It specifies CAWSPTGNYGYTF.

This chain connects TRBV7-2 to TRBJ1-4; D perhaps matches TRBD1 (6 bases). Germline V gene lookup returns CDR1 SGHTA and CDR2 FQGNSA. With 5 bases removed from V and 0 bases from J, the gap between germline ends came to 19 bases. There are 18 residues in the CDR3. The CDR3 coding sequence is TGTGCCAGCAGCCCTCGAGCGGACAGAATTGCAACTAATGAAAAACTGTTTTTT. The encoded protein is CASSPRADRIATNEKLFF.

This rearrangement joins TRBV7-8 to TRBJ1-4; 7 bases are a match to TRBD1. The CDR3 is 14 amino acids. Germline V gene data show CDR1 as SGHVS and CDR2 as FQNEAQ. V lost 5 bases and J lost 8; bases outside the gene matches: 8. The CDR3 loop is CASSRQGGMEKLFF. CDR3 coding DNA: TGTGCCAGCAGCCGACAGGGTGGTATGGAAAAACTGTTTTTT.

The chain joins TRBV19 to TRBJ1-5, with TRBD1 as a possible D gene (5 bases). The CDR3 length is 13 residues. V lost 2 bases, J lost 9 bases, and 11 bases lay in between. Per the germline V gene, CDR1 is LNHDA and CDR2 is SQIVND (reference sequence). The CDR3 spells CASSILGGGPQHF. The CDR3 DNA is TGTGCCAGTAGTATATTGGGCGGGGGGCCCCAGCATTTT.

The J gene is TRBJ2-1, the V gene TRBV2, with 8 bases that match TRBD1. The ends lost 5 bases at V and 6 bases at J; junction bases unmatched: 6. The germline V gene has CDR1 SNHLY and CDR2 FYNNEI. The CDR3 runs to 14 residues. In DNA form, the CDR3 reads TGTGCCAGCAGTCGAGACAGGGGATCCAATGAGCAGTTCTTC. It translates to CASSRDRGSNEQFF.

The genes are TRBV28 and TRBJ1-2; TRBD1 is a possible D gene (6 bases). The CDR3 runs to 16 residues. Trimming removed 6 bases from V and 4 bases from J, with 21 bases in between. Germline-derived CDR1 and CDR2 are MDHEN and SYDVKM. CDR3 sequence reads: CASSPGGAPLGYGYTF. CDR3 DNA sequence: TGTGCCAGCAGCCCTGGGGGGGCTCCGCTAGGCTATGGCTACACCTTC.

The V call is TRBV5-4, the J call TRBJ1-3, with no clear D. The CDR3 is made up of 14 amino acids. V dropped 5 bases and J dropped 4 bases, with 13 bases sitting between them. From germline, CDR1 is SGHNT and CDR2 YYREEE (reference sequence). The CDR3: CASSRGRVGNTIYF. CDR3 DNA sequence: TGTGCCAGCAGTCGAGGCCGAGTAGGAAACACCATATATTTT.

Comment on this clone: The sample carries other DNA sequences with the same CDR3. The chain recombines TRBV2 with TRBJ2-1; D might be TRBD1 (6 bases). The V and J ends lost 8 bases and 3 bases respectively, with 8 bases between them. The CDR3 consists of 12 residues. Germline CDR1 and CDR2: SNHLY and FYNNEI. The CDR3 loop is CASSTGYNEQFF. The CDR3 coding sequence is TGTGCCAGCTCGACAGGCTACAATGAGCAGTTCTTC.

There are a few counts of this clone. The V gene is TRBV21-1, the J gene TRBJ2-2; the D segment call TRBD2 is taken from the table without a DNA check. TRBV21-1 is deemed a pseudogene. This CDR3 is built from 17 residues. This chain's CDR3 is CASSINGTSEYTGELFF. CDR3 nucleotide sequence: TGTGCCAGCAGCATAAACGGGACTAGCGAATACACCGGGGAGCTGTTTTTT.

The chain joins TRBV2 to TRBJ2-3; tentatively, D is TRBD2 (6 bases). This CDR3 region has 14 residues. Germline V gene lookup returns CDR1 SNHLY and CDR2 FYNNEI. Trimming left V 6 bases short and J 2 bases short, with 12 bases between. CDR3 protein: CASSRLGYTDTQYF. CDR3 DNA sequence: TGTGCCAGCAGCCGACTAGGGTACACAGATACGCAGTATTTT.

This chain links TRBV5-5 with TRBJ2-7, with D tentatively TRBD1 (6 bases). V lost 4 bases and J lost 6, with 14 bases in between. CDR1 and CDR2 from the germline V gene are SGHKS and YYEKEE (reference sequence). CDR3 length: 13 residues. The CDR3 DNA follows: TGTGCCAGCAGCCCAGACAGGACTTTCGAGCAGTACTTC. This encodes CASSPDRTFEQYF.

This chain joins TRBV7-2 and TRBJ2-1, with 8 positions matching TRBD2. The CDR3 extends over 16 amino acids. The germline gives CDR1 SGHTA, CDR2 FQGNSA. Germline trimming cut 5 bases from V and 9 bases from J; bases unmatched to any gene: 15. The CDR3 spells CASSPRRGLGLGEQFF. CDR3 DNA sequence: TGTGCCAGCAGCCCAAGACGGGGACTAGGGCTCGGTGAGCAGTTCTTC.

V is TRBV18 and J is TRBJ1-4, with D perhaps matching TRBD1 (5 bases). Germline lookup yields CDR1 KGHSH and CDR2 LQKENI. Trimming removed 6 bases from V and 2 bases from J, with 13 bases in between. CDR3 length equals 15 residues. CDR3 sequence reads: CASSSERGTNEKLFF. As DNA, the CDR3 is TGTGCCAGCTCGTCGGAACGGGGGACTAATGAAAAACTGTTTTTT.

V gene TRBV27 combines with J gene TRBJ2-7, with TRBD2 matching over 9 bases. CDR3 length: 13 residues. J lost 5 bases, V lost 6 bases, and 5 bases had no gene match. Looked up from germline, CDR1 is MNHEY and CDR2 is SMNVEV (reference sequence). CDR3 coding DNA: TGTGCCAGCAGGGCGGGAGGGCACAACGAGCAGTACTTC. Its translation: CASRAGGHNEQYF.

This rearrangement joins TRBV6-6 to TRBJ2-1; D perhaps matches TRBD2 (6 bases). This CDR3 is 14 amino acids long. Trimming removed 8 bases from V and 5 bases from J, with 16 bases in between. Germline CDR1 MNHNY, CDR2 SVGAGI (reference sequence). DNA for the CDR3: TGTGCCAGCTATGCGCGGGGCTGGGACAATGAGCAGTTCTTC. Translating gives CASYARGWDNEQFF.

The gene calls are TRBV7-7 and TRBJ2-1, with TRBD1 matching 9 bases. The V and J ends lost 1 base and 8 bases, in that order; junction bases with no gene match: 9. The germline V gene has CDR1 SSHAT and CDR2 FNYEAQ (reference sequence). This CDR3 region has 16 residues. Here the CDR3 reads CASSLEGGTGSHEQFF. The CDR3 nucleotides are TGTGCCAGCAGCTTAGAGGGCGGGACAGGGAGTCATGAGCAGTTCTTC.

Written as DNA, the CDR3 is TGTGCCAGCAGTTACCTGCGGGACTCTAATGAAAAACTGTTTTTT. Amino acids: CASSYLRDSNEKLFF. This rearrangement joins TRBV6-6 to TRBJ1-4, with D perhaps TRBD1 (5 bases). V gave up 2 bases and J gave up 3 bases, with 10 bases separating them. CDR3 length: 15 residues. CDR1 and CDR2 (germline): MNHNY, SVGAGI (reference sequence).

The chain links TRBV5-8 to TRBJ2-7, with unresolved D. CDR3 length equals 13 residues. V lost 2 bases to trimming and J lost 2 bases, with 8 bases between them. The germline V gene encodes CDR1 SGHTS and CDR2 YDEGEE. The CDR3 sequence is CASSFSRAYEQYF. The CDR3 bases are TGTGCCAGCAGCTTTTCCCGGGCCTACGAGCAGTACTTC.

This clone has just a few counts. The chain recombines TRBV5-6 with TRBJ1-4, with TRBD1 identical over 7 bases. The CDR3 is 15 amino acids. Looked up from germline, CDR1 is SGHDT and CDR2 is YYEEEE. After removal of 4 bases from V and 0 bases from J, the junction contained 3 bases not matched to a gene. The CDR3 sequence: CASSGGTATNEKLFF. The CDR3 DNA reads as TGTGCCAGCAGCGGGGGGACAGCAACTAATGAAAAACTGTTTTTT.

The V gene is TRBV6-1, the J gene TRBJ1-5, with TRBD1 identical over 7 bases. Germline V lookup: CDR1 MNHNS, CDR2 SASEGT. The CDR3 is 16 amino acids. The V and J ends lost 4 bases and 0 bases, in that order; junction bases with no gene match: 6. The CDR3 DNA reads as TGTGCCAGCAGTGTGCAGGGGGGATATAGCAATCAGCCCCAGCATTTT. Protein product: CASSVQGGYSNQPQHF.

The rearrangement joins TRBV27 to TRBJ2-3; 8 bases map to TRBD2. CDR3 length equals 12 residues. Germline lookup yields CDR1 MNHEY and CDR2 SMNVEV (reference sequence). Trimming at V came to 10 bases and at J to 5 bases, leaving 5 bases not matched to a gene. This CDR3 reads CATGGGGDTQYF. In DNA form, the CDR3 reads TGTGCCACCGGGGGGGGAGGAGATACGCAGTATTTT.

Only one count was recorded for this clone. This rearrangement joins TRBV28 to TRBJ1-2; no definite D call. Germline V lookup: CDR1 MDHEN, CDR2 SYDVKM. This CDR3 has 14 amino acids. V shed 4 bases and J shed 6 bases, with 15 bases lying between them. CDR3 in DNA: TGTGCCAGCAGTTCCCCCGGGGTGTCGGATGGCTACACCTTC. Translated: CASSSPGVSDGYTF.